The TCR beta chain described here comes from a study of regulatory T cells in long-lasting Graves disease. Findings of the study overall: Small numbers of samples may have cut accuracy. Public clonotype sharing was higher in persistent than newly diagnosed patients.

This clonotype was recorded many times. Its antigen is not known. The V segment lost 10 bases and the J segment 0 bases; nucleotides outside the gene matches: 12. The CDR3 spans 16 residues. Germline V gene lookup returns CDR1 LNHDA and CDR2 SQIVND (reference sequence). This sample's time point: newly diagnosed GD, antithyroid drugs for less than 3 months. PBMC-derived RNA was used for the TCR library. Staff drew 8 to 9 milliliters of peripheral blood into EDTA tubes. Investigators prepared the TCR beta libraries by applying iRepertoire HTBI primers and Arm-PCR of CDR3 regions. MiXCR, run by TCRdb on the multiplex PCR reads, gives a single entry per CDR3 protein. The sample includes roughly 420,000 distinct CDR3 sequences, 12% to 15% of them seen just once. These same records also appear under a second study, on T cells in Graves' hyperthyroidism and ophthalmopathy. That paper adds: Among thyroid clonotypes expanded above 0.001, most also appeared in blood.

This TCR was recovered from a woman aged 45-60 years with Graves disease. Material: peripheral blood mononuclear cells (PBMCs), obtained at new diagnosis, from a patient treated with antithyroid drugs. The chain carries TRBV19 and TRBJ1-1; 9 bases match TRBD1. CDR3 in amino acids: CATRTGAIGMNTEAFF. CDR3 nucleotides: TGTGCCACCAGGACAGGGGCAATAGGGATGAACACTGAAGCTTTCTTT.